The rows below give T cell receptor beta chains drawn from one sample of a study of memory CD4+ T cells and cytomegalovirus serostatus. TCRdb's table, derived via immunoSEQ multiplex PCR, lists solely in-frame clones and lacks some. The sample records about 96,000 clones, under 90% being singletons. Input material: memory CD4+ T cells from blood. All receptors come from an adult in good health and CMV-seropositive. CDR3s include the opening cysteine and the closing phenylalanine or tryptophan. A D gene is named only where the DNA matches it firmly. Only some rows state a clone size, as once, few, many or a class for expanded clones.

j_gene | abundance | v_gene | d_gene | CDR3aa | CDR3nt
TRBJ2-2 | once | TRBV7-2 | TRBD1 | CASSLEGTGTGELFF | TGTGCCAGCAGCTTAGAGGGGACAGGGACCGGGGAGCTGTTTTTT
TRBJ2-2 | . | TRBV14 | . | CASSQERYTGELFF | TGTGCCAGCAGCCAGGAGCGCTACACCGGGGAGCTGTTTTTT
TRBJ1-2 | . | TRBV7-2 | . | CASSPGQGQLHGYTF | TGTGCCAGCAGCCCAGGGCAGGGGCAGCTACATGGCTACACCTTC
TRBJ2-2 | once | TRBV5-4 | . | CASSFSGGAGELFF | TGTGCCAGCAGCTTTTCAGGTGGGGCCGGGGAGCTGTTTTTT
TRBJ1-5 | . | TRBV2 | TRBD1 | CASSLRGTSNQPQHF | TGTGCCAGCAGTCTCAGGGGGACTAGCAATCAGCCCCAGCATTTT
TRBJ2-3 | . | TRBV5-4 | . | CASSSPRETDTQYF | TGTGCCAGCAGCTCCCCCAGGGAGACAGATACGCAGTATTTT
TRBJ2-7 | . | TRBV27 | . | CASSSGRWYEQYF | TGTGCCAGCAGTTCGGGGAGGTGGTACGAGCAGTACTTC
TRBJ2-5 | few | TRBV27 | . | CASSFGPQETQYF | TGTGCCAGCAGTTTCGGCCCCCAAGAGACCCAGTACTTC
TRBJ2-1 | . | TRBV7-3 | TRBD2 | CASSLTSGSAEQFF | TGTGCCAGCAGCTTAACTAGCGGGAGTGCCGAGCAGTTCTTC
TRBJ1-1 | . | TRBV5-1 | . | CASSLTLDSLNTEAFF | TGCGCCAGCAGCTTGACCCTTGACAGCTTAAACACTGAAGCTTTCTTT
TRBJ2-7 | . | TRBV29-1 | TRBD1 | CSAARRQGAYEQYF | TGCAGCGCTGCCCGACGACAGGGGGCTTACGAGCAGTACTTC
TRBJ2-5 | . | TRBV28 | TRBD2 | CASSWVTSPETQYF | TGTGCCAGCAGTTGGGTGACTAGCCCGGAGACCCAGTACTTC
TRBJ1-1 | . | TRBV28 | . | CATQLRGRGFF | TGTGCCACGCAACTCAGGGGCAGAGGATTCTTT
TRBJ2-1 | once | TRBV5-1 | TRBD2 | CASSLSTSGAYNEQFF | TGCGCCAGCAGCCTTTCGACTAGCGGGGCCTACAATGAGCAGTTCTTC
TRBJ1-5 | . | TRBV7-9 | TRBD1 | CASSSQGADQPQHF | TGTGCCAGCAGCTCCCAGGGGGCAGATCAGCCCCAGCATTTT
TRBJ1-2 | . | TRBV7-2 | . | CASSQDGGENYGYTF | TGTGCCAGCAGCCAAGATGGTGGGGAGAACTATGGCTACACCTTC
TRBJ2-5 | . | TRBV19 | TRBD2 | CASSERLAGVGETQYF | TGTGCCAGTAGTGAAAGACTAGCGGGAGTCGGAGAGACCCAGTACTTC
TRBJ1-1 | . | TRBV5-8 | . | CASSLEHQNTEAFF | TGTGCCAGCAGCTTGGAGCACCAGAACACTGAAGCTTTCTTT
TRBJ2-2 | . | TRBV19 | . | CASNKWAGGGTGELFF | TGTGCCAGTAACAAATGGGCCGGGGGTGGCACCGGGGAGCTGTTTTTT
TRBJ2-6 | . | TRBV29-1 | . | CSVRTSGANVLTF | TGCAGCGTCCGGACCTCTGGGGCCAACGTCCTGACTTTC
TRBJ1-2 | . | TRBV5-1 | . | CASSLGDTERGYTF | TGCGCCAGCAGCTTGGGGGACACAGAGCGGGGCTACACCTTC